Below, one T cell receptor beta chain is given with its context. This sample was taken from a study of blood T cells in healthy people across ages. The authors ran a second PCR of about 6 to 11 cycles using a sample-barcoded 5' primer and a J-beta primer mix. TCRdb itself ran the 5' RACE reads through MiXCR, one entry per CDR3 protein. The repertoire holds about 1,800,000 distinct CDR3 sequences, with over 25% as singletons. This CDR3 is 17 amino acids long. With 2 bases clipped from V and 5 bases from J, the junction kept 9 bases outside the gene matches. Germline CDR1 LNHNV, CDR2 YYDKDF (reference sequence).

This clonotype was sampled from a young woman in good health. The chain employs TRBV15 and TRBJ2-3; 11 nucleotides align to TRBD2. The sample was blood. CDR3 loop: CATSRYNSGRAVDTQYF. The CDR3 DNA sequence: TGTGCCACCAGCAGATACAATAGCGGGAGGGCCGTAGATACGCAGTATTTT.